This T cell receptor (beta chain) appears in the sequencing data of a study of CD8 T cells in ankylosing spondylitis. As to this clonotype: Antigen unknown.

From the 5' RACE reads, TCRdb called clonotypes with MiXCR, one entry per CDR3 protein. The sample lists 350,000 or so distinct CDR3 sequences; roughly 14% were seen once. The CDR3 runs to 12 residues. Germline assignment: CDR1 MNHEY and CDR2 SMNVEV (reference sequence). Trimming stripped 4 bases from V and 10 bases from J, with 13 bases between. Regarding the study as a whole: Seemingly characteristic of ankylosing spondylitis blood was a TCR beta motif consisting of several highly homologous variants. CD8+ cells made up the disease-linked clones, which were relatively rare in peripheral blood.

This TCR was recovered from a male donor with ankylosing spondylitis or in good health (not recorded which). Material: blood, either unsorted or a sorted T cell fraction (not recorded which). The chain employs TRBV27 and TRBJ1-1; tentatively, D is TRBD1 (6 bases). CDR3 sequence: CASSYGGSAAFF. The DNA for the CDR3 is TGTGCCAGCAGTTACGGGGGCTCGGCAGCTTTCTTT.